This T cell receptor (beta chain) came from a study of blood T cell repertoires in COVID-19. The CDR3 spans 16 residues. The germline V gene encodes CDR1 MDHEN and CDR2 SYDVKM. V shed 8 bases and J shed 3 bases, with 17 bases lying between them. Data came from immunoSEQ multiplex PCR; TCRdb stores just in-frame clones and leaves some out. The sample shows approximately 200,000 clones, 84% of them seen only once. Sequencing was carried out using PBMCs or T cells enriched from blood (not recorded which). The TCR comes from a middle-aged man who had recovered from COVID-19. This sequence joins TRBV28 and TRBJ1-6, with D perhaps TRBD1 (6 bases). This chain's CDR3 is CASGSQGFGYNSPLHF. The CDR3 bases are TGTGCCAGCGGCTCACAGGGATTTGGCTATAATTCACCCCTCCACTTT. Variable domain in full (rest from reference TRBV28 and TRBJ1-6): DVKVTQSSRYLVKRTGEKVFLECVQDMDHENMFWYRQDPGLGLRLIYFSYDVKMKEKGDIPEGYSVSREKKERFSLILESASTNQTSMYLCASGSQGFGYNSPLHFGNGTRLTVT.